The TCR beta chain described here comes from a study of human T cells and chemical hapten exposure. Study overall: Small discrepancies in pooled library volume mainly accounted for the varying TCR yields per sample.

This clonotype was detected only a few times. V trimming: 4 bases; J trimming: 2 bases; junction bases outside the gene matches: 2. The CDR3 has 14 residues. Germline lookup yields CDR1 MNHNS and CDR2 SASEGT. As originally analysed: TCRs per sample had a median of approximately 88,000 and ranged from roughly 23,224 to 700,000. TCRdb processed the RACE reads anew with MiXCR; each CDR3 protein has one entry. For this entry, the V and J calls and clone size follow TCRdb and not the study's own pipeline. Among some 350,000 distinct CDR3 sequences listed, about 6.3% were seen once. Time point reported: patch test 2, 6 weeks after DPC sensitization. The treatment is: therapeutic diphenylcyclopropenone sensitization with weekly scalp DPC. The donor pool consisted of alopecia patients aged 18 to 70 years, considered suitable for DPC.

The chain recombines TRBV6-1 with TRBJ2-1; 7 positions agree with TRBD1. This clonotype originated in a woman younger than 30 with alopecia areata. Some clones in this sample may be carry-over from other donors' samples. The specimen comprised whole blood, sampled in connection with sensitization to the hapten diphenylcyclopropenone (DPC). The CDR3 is CASSVRGPYNEQFF. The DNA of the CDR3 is TGTGCCAGCAGTGTAAGGGGGCCCTACAATGAGCAGTTCTTC.